These T cell receptor beta chains were read from a single sample in a study of blood T cell repertoires in COVID-19. Method: immunoSEQ multiplex PCR; TCRdb's copy keeps in-frame clones and lacks some. Of hundreds of thousands of clones listed, 80% to 90% are singletons. Sequencing was done on a sample of peripheral blood. The receptors were sampled from a woman in her 40s who had recovered from COVID-19. Both conserved end residues are part of each CDR3. A D gene is named only where the DNA matches it firmly. Only part of the rows carry a size: once, few, many, or a class if the clone is expanded.

clone_size: -; j_call: TRBJ2-7; d_call: -; v_call: TRBV2; cdr3_aa: CASSDPRQVYEQYF; cdr3_nt: TGTGCCAGCAGTGATCCCAGACAGGTCTACGAGCAGTACTTC
clone_size: -; j_call: TRBJ2-2; d_call: TRBD2; v_call: TRBV11-3; cdr3_aa: CASSLLAGVTGELFF; cdr3_nt: TGTGCCAGCAGCCTACTAGCGGGGGTCACCGGGGAGCTGTTTTTT
clone_size: -; j_call: TRBJ2-7; d_call: TRBD2; v_call: TRBV5-1; cdr3_aa: CASSFGLAGNTYEQYF; cdr3_nt: TGCGCCAGCAGCTTTGGACTAGCGGGGAATACCTACGAGCAGTACTTC
clone_size: -; j_call: TRBJ1-3; d_call: -; v_call: TRBV6-5; cdr3_aa: CASSHWGESGNTIYF; cdr3_nt: TGTGCCAGCAGTCACTGGGGGGAGTCTGGAAACACCATATATTTT
clone_size: -; j_call: TRBJ2-4; d_call: -; v_call: TRBV24-1; cdr3_aa: CATNAVALAKNIQYF; cdr3_nt: TGTGCCACCAATGCGGTGGCGCTAGCCAAAAACATTCAGTACTTC
clone_size: -; j_call: TRBJ2-1; d_call: -; v_call: TRBV4-2; cdr3_aa: CASSPRAAYNEQFF; cdr3_nt: TGTGCCAGCAGCCCGCGGGCGGCCTACAATGAGCAGTTCTTC
clone_size: -; j_call: TRBJ1-4; d_call: TRBD1; v_call: TRBV3-1/TRBV3-2; cdr3_aa: CASSQDPRTGYEKLFF; cdr3_nt: TGTGCCAGCAGCCAAGATCCCAGGACAGGATATGAAAAACTGTTTTTT
clone_size: -; j_call: TRBJ2-7; d_call: -; v_call: TRBV5-1; cdr3_aa: CASSLGHEQYF; cdr3_nt: TGCGCCAGCAGCTTGGGGCACGAGCAGTACTTC
clone_size: -; j_call: TRBJ2-7; d_call: TRBD2; v_call: TRBV5-1; cdr3_aa: CASSLGHSGGLSYEQYF; cdr3_nt: TGCGCCAGCAGCTTGGGCCATAGCGGGGGGCTTTCCTACGAGCAGTACTTC
clone_size: -; j_call: TRBJ2-4; d_call: TRBD2; v_call: TRBV4-1; cdr3_aa: CASSQGMASGTKNIQYF; cdr3_nt: TGCGCCAGCAGCCAAGGGATGGCTAGCGGGACCAAAAACATTCAGTACTTC
clone_size: -; j_call: TRBJ2-3; d_call: -; v_call: TRBV19; cdr3_aa: CASKGNTDTQYF; cdr3_nt: TGTGCCAGTAAGGGGAACACAGATACGCAGTATTTT
clone_size: many; j_call: TRBJ1-1; d_call: -; v_call: TRBV10-1; cdr3_aa: CASSESAGERTEAFF; cdr3_nt: TGCGCCAGCAGTGAGTCTGCAGGGGAGAGGACTGAAGCTTTCTTT
clone_size: -; j_call: TRBJ1-2; d_call: -; v_call: TRBV30; cdr3_aa: CAWSWGDGYTF; cdr3_nt: TGTGCCTGGAGTTGGGGGGATGGCTACACCTTC
clone_size: -; j_call: TRBJ2-5; d_call: TRBD2; v_call: TRBV4-3; cdr3_aa: CASSPRGGAEETQYF; cdr3_nt: TGCGCCAGCAGCCCACGGGGAGGGGCAGAAGAGACCCAGTACTTC
clone_size: -; j_call: TRBJ2-5; d_call: TRBD2; v_call: TRBV2; cdr3_aa: CASSEGLAGLIETQYF; cdr3_nt: TGTGCCAGCAGTGAAGGGTTAGCGGGGTTGATAGAGACCCAGTACTTC
clone_size: -; j_call: TRBJ2-7; d_call: -; v_call: TRBV5-6; cdr3_aa: CASSLWRWAEQYF; cdr3_nt: TGTGCCAGCAGCTTGTGGCGTTGGGCCGAGCAGTACTTC
clone_size: -; j_call: TRBJ1-4; d_call: -; v_call: TRBV4-1; cdr3_aa: CASSQETRGGEKLFF; cdr3_nt: TGCGCCAGCAGCCAAGAAACTAGGGGGGGTGAAAAACTGTTTTTT
clone_size: -; j_call: TRBJ1-2; d_call: -; v_call: TRBV21-1; cdr3_aa: CASSFPGQLNYGYTF; cdr3_nt: TGTGCCAGCAGCTTCCCAGGACAGCTAAACTATGGCTACACCTTC
clone_size: -; j_call: TRBJ2-3; d_call: TRBD1; v_call: TRBV29-1; cdr3_aa: CSVEGRTGQDTQYF; cdr3_nt: TGCAGCGTTGAAGGGCGGACAGGGCAAGATACGCAGTATTTT
clone_size: -; j_call: TRBJ2-2; d_call: TRBD1; v_call: TRBV4-1; cdr3_aa: CASSPRTGENTGELFF; cdr3_nt: TGCGCCAGCAGCCCGAGGACAGGGGAGAACACCGGGGAGCTGTTTTTT
clone_size: -; j_call: TRBJ2-7; d_call: -; v_call: TRBV2; cdr3_aa: CASRKTGGSYEQYF; cdr3_nt: TGTGCCAGCAGGAAGACAGGCGGCTCCTACGAGCAGTACTTC
clone_size: -; j_call: TRBJ1-5; d_call: -; v_call: TRBV21-1; cdr3_aa: CASSPSDSSNQPQHF; cdr3_nt: TGTGCCAGCAGCCCATCGGACAGTAGCAATCAGCCCCAGCATTTT
clone_size: -; j_call: TRBJ2-7; d_call: TRBD1; v_call: TRBV3-1/TRBV3-2; cdr3_aa: CASSHPLGTGGYEQYF; cdr3_nt: TGTGCCAGCAGCCATCCTTTAGGGACAGGGGGTTACGAGCAGTACTTC
clone_size: -; j_call: TRBJ2-2; d_call: -; v_call: TRBV7-3; cdr3_aa: CASSPRSLYTGELFF; cdr3_nt: TGTGCCAGCAGCCCGAGGAGTCTGTACACCGGGGAGCTGTTTTTT
clone_size: -; j_call: TRBJ1-4; d_call: TRBD1; v_call: TRBV11-2; cdr3_aa: CASSPGTGAEKLFF; cdr3_nt: TGTGCCAGCAGCCCCGGGACAGGTGCCGAAAAACTGTTTTTT
clone_size: -; j_call: TRBJ1-4; d_call: -; v_call: TRBV27; cdr3_aa: CASSAGWGEKNEKLFF; cdr3_nt: TGTGCCAGCAGTGCCGGGTGGGGAGAGAAAAATGAAAAACTGTTTTTT
clone_size: -; j_call: TRBJ2-7; d_call: TRBD1; v_call: TRBV23-1; cdr3_aa: CASPKPGQGADSYEQYF; cdr3_nt: TGCGCCAGCCCTAAGCCGGGACAGGGGGCTGATTCCTACGAGCAGTACTTC
clone_size: -; j_call: TRBJ2-1; d_call: TRBD2; v_call: TRBV7-2; cdr3_aa: CASRSRRGNNEQFF; cdr3_nt: TGTGCCAGCAGATCTAGGCGGGGGAACAATGAGCAGTTCTTC
clone_size: -; j_call: TRBJ2-2; d_call: TRBD1; v_call: TRBV2; cdr3_aa: CASRARDRATGELFF; cdr3_nt: TGTGCCAGCAGAGCCCGGGACAGGGCCACCGGGGAGCTGTTTTTT
clone_size: -; j_call: TRBJ2-3; d_call: TRBD2; v_call: TRBV7-2; cdr3_aa: CASSLGPAGGQDTQYF; cdr3_nt: TGTGCCAGCAGCTTAGGTCCAGCGGGGGGGCAAGATACGCAGTATTTT
clone_size: -; j_call: TRBJ1-1; d_call: TRBD1; v_call: TRBV19; cdr3_aa: CASRGQTTEAFF; cdr3_nt: TGTGCCAGTAGGGGACAGACCACTGAAGCTTTCTTT
clone_size: -; j_call: TRBJ2-3; d_call: TRBD1; v_call: TRBV30; cdr3_aa: CAWDRGWRDTQYF; cdr3_nt: TGTGCCTGGGACAGGGGATGGAGGGATACGCAGTATTTT
clone_size: -; j_call: TRBJ1-6; d_call: -; v_call: TRBV5-4; cdr3_aa: CASSSDTRGSPLHF; cdr3_nt: TGTGCCAGCAGCTCTGATACAAGGGGTTCACCCCTCCACTTT
clone_size: -; j_call: TRBJ1-2; d_call: -; v_call: TRBV27; cdr3_aa: CASMEVGRARYGYTF; cdr3_nt: TGTGCCAGCATGGAGGTAGGGAGGGCTCGCTATGGCTACACCTTC
clone_size: -; j_call: TRBJ2-3; d_call: -; v_call: TRBV5-4; cdr3_aa: CASRTATDTQYF; cdr3_nt: TGTGCCAGCCGGACAGCCACAGATACGCAGTATTTT
clone_size: -; j_call: TRBJ1-4; d_call: TRBD1; v_call: TRBV19; cdr3_aa: CASSISLTGVREKLFF; cdr3_nt: TGTGCCAGTAGTATAAGCCTGACAGGGGTGAGGGAAAAACTGTTTTTT
clone_size: few; j_call: TRBJ2-1; d_call: TRBD2; v_call: TRBV5-1; cdr3_aa: CASSLAGTSGGAYNEQFF; cdr3_nt: TGCGCCAGCAGCTTGGCCGGGACTAGCGGGGGGGCCTACAATGAGCAGTTCTTC
clone_size: few; j_call: TRBJ2-3; d_call: TRBD1; v_call: TRBV7-2; cdr3_aa: CASSFRTGGDTQYF; cdr3_nt: TGTGCCAGCAGCTTTCGGACAGGGGGGGATACGCAGTATTTT
clone_size: -; j_call: TRBJ1-5; d_call: -; v_call: TRBV6-4; cdr3_aa: CASQEQVSNQPQHF; cdr3_nt: TGTGCCAGCCAGGAACAGGTTAGCAATCAGCCCCAGCATTTT
clone_size: -; j_call: TRBJ2-2; d_call: TRBD1; v_call: TRBV5-1; cdr3_aa: CASSFSGGAAGELFF; cdr3_nt: TGCGCCAGCAGCTTTTCAGGGGGCGCCGCCGGGGAGCTGTTTTTT
clone_size: -; j_call: TRBJ2-4; d_call: -; v_call: TRBV5-4; cdr3_aa: CASSPRGGAVKNIQYF; cdr3_nt: TGTGCCAGCAGCCCGCGCGGCGGTGCGGTCAAAAACATTCAGTACTTC